These T cell receptor beta chains were read from a single sample in a study of cytomegalovirus exposure and HLA in healthy donors. Repertoires were generated with immunoSEQ multiplex PCR, while TCRdb's copy carries only in-frame clones and drops some. The sample shows approximately 210,000 clones, around nine tenths of them seen only once. What was sequenced was PBMCs. All receptors derive from a woman under 30 in good health and CMV-seronegative. The CDR3 runs from the conserved cysteine through the conserved F or W. D genes are given only for firm matches.

d_call | j_call | v_call | cdr3_nt | cdr3_aa
TRBD1 | TRBJ2-6 | TRBV27 | TGTGCCAGCAGTTTATACGGGACAGGGCGCTCTGGGGCCAACGTCCTGACTTTC | CASSLYGTGRSGANVLTF
NA | TRBJ2-5 | TRBV7-9 | TGTGCCAGCAGCTACCGAACAGGCTTATACCAAGAGACCCAGTACTTC | CASSYRTGLYQETQYF
NA | TRBJ1-4 | TRBV12-1 | TGTGCCAGCAGCTTCGGAGCGGACGGCGCAACTAATGAAAAACTGTTTTTT | CASSFGADGATNEKLFF
TRBD1 | TRBJ2-7 | TRBV6-5 | TGTGCCAGCAGTTACCGGGACAGTCTCCACTACGAGCAGTACTTC | CASSYRDSLHYEQYF
NA | TRBJ1-1 | TRBV19 | TGTGCCAGTACATCTATTATGAACACTGAAGCTTTCTTT | CASTSIMNTEAFF
NA | TRBJ2-7 | TRBV7-8 | TGTGCCAGCAGCTTAGGGGTCGGGCAGGGCTTCGAGCAGTACTTC | CASSLGVGQGFEQYF
NA | TRBJ1-3 | TRBV29-1 | TGCAGCGTTCAGATCTCTGGAAACACCATATATTTT | CSVQISGNTIYF
NA | TRBJ1-1 | TRBV5-1 | TGCGCCAGCAGCTTCCTATCAGGATTTATGAACACTGAAGCTTTCTTT | CASSFLSGFMNTEAFF
NA | TRBJ1-1 | TRBV4-2 | TGTGCCAGCAGCCAAGATTTCAATCCGGACACTGAAGCTTTCTTT | CASSQDFNPDTEAFF
TRBD1 | TRBJ2-3 | TRBV7-9 | TGTGCCAGCAGCTCAGGGACAGGGGGTAGAACAGATACGCAGTATTTT | CASSSGTGGRTDTQYF
TRBD1 | TRBJ1-2 | TRBV5-4 | TGTGCCAGCAGCTTGGAAGGGGGCGCCAATGGCTACACCTTC | CASSLEGGANGYTF
TRBD1 | TRBJ1-5 | TRBV27 | TGTGCCAGCGGAACAGGGGGCGCGGGCAATCAGCCCCAGCATTTT | CASGTGGAGNQPQHF
NA | TRBJ1-6 | TRBV27 | TGTGCCAGCAGCCCAGGGGTTAGCTCACCCCTCCACTTT | CASSPGVSSPLHF
TRBD1 | TRBJ2-7 | TRBV6-5 | TGTGCCAGCAGTTACTCGACAGGGGCCGTACGGGAGCAGTACTTC | CASSYSTGAVREQYF
NA | TRBJ2-1 | TRBV5-1 | TGCGCCAGCAGCTTGGAGTCATCGAGCTCCTACAATGAGCAGTTCTTC | CASSLESSSSYNEQFF
TRBD1 | TRBJ2-3 | TRBV10-3 | TGTGCCATCAATCCGGGACAGGGGACAGATACGCAGTATTTT | CAINPGQGTDTQYF
TRBD1 | TRBJ1-4 | TRBV6-6 | TGTGCCAGCAGACGACAGGGGCCCTCAACTAATGAAAAACTGTTTTTT | CASRRQGPSTNEKLFF
TRBD1 | TRBJ1-2 | TRBV18 | TGTGCCAGCTCACCACGGGACAGGGCTAATAACTATGGCTACACCTTC | CASSPRDRANNYGYTF
TRBD1 | TRBJ2-2 | TRBV7-9 | TGTGCCAGCAGCCCTGGGGACAGGGCCGGGGAGCTGTTTTTT | CASSPGDRAGELFF
NA | TRBJ2-1 | TRBV7-2 | TGTGCCAGCAGCTTACACGAGGGTGAGCAGTTCTTC | CASSLHEGEQFF
NA | TRBJ1-4 | TRBV6-1 | TGTGCCAGCACCCTGACAGGAAATGAAAAACTGTTTTTT | CASTLTGNEKLFF
NA | TRBJ2-6 | TRBV9 | TGTGCCAGCAGCGTTGGCGGCCCTGGGGCCAACGTCCTGACTTTC | CASSVGGPGANVLTF
TRBD2 | TRBJ2-1 | TRBV4-1 | TGCGCCAGCAGCCAATGGGGCGGGAGGGCCAGGGATGAGCAGTTCTTC | CASSQWGGRARDEQFF
NA | TRBJ2-5 | TRBV2 | TGTGCCAGCAGTGAAACCCCGGGACATCAAGAGACCCAGTACTTC | CASSETPGHQETQYF
NA | TRBJ2-7 | TRBV5-6 | TGTGCCAGCAGCTCGCGCTACGAGCAGTACTTC | CASSSRYEQYF
NA | TRBJ1-2 | TRBV19 | TGTGCCAGTAGTCAAGACACCTCTAACTATGGCTACACCTTC | CASSQDTSNYGYTF
NA | TRBJ2-7 | TRBV7-2 | TGTGCCAGCAGCTTATCTTCGGGATCCTACGAGCAGTACTTC | CASSLSSGSYEQYF
TRBD2 | TRBJ2-5 | TRBV28 | TGTGCCAGCAGTCCTAGCGGCTTCCAAGAGACCCAGTACTTC | CASSPSGFQETQYF
NA | TRBJ2-7 | TRBV7-9 | TGTGCCAGCAGCCGGGTCAGCTACCGCTCCTACGAGCAGTACTTC | CASSRVSYRSYEQYF
NA | TRBJ1-6 | TRBV6-1 | TGTGCCAGCAGTGGGGGAATCGGACAGAGCTCCTATAATTCACCCCTCCACTTT | CASSGGIGQSSYNSPLHF